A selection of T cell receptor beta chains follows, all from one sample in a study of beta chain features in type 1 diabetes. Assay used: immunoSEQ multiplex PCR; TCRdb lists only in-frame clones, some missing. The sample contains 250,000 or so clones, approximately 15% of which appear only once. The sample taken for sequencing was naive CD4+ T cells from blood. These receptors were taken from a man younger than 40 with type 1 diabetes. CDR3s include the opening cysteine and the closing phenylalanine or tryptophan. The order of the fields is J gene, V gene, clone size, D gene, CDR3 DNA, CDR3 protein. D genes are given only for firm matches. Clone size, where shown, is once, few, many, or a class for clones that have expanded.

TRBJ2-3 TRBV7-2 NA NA TGTGCCAGCAGCTTATCTCAGGGTTCAGATACGCAGTATTTT CASSLSQGSDTQYF
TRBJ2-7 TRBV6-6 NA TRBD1 TGTGCCAGCAGGCAGGGGCAGGGGGCTGAGCAGTACTTC CASRQGQGAEQYF
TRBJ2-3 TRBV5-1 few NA TGCGCCAGCAGCTCGACTAGATCCGGGCTTACGCAGTATTTT CASSSTRSGLTQYF
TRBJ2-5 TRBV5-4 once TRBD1 TGTGCCAGCAGCTCTAGACAGGGGTCGCGGGAGACCCAGTACTTC CASSSRQGSRETQYF
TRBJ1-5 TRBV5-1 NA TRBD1 TGCGCCAGCAGCCCCGATGGACAGGGCCTCAATCAGCCCCAGCATTTT CASSPDGQGLNQPQHF
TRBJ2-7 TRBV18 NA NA TGTGCCAGCTCACCCCCAGGGTTACCTGGCTACGAGCAGTACTTC CASSPPGLPGYEQYF
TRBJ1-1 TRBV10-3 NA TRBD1 TGTGCCATCAGTGCACAGGGGGAGAGGGCTTTCTTT CAISAQGERAFF
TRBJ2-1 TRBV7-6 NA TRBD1 TGTGCCAGCAGCTTAGTAAGGGGGCTGGGGGTGGATGAGCAGTTCTTC CASSLVRGLGVDEQFF
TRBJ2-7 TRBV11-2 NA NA TGTGCCAGCAGCCAGACTGGCTACGAGCAGTACTTC CASSQTGYEQYF
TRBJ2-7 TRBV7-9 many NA TGTGCCAGCAGCGCTCGACCGGGACAACGCTCCTACGAGCAGTACTTC CASSARPGQRSYEQYF
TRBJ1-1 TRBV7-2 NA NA TGTGCCAGCAGCTTAGAGCTGGGAGTCACTGAAGCTTTCTTT CASSLELGVTEAFF
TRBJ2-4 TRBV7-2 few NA TGTGCCAGCAGCTTAGTGCGGGGAGCCAAAAACATTCAGTACTTC CASSLVRGAKNIQYF
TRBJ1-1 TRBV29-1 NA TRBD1 TGCAGCGCAGAGGGACAGGGGCACACTGAAGCTTTCTTT CSAEGQGHTEAFF
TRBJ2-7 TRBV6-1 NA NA TGTGCCAGCAGCAAAGGACTCCTCTACGAGCAGTACTTC CASSKGLLYEQYF
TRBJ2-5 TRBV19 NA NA TGTGCCAGTAGTATGACTCGAGAAGAGACCCAGTACTTC CASSMTREETQYF
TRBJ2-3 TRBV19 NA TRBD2 TGTGCCAGTATCAGCGGGACTAGCACAGATACGCAGTATTTT CASISGTSTDTQYF
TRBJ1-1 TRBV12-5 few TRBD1 TGTGCTAGTGGTTTGGGGGGACAGGGCAGAGCTGAAGCTTTCTTT CASGLGGQGRAEAFF
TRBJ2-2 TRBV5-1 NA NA TGCGCCAGCAGCGGCCTAAGGGGCCGGGAGCTGTTTTTT CASSGLRGRELFF
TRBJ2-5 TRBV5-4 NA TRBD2 TGTGCCAGCGGACTAGCCGGGCAAGAGACCCAGTACTTC CASGLAGQETQYF
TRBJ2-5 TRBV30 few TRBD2 TGTGCCTGCACCCGGAAGGGACTAGCGGGAGAGACCCAGTACTTC CACTRKGLAGETQYF
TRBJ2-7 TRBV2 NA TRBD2 TGTGCCAGCAGCCCGACTGGCGGGGGCTACGAGCAGTACTTC CASSPTGGGYEQYF
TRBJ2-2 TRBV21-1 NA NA TGTGCCAGCACCCGGGGGGAACAGGGGGCGCAAGCCGGGGAGCTGTTTTTT CASTRGEQGAQAGELFF
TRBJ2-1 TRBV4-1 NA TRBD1 TGCGCCAGCAGCCAAGGGGACAGGGAGAACAATGAGCAGTTCTTC CASSQGDRENNEQFF
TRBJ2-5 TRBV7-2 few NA TGTGCCAGCAGCTTAGTAAGGGGGACACAAGAGACCCAGTACTTC CASSLVRGTQETQYF
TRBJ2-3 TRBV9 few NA TGTGCCAGCAGCGTAGGGGCCACAGATACGCAGTATTTT CASSVGATDTQYF
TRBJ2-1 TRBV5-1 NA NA TGCGCCAGCAGCTTGGGTGACAGTCGCTACGATGAGCAGTTCTTC CASSLGDSRYDEQFF
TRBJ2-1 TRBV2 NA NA TGTGCCAGCAACGGGGTCTTATACAATGAGCAGTTCTTC CASNGVLYNEQFF
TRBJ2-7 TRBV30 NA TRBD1 TGTGCCTGGAGCCGTCGAGGACAGGGAACTCGCGAGCAGTACTTC CAWSRRGQGTREQYF
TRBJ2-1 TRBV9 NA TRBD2 TGTGCCAGCAGCATCCGGCCCCCTAGCGGGGTCCCCAATGAGCAGTTCTTC CASSIRPPSGVPNEQFF
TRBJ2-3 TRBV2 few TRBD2 TGTGCCAGCACCCTAGCGGGAGGTACCGATACGCAGTATTTT CASTLAGGTDTQYF
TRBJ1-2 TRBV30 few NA TGTGCCTGGAGTGTACAGGGAGTCGGATATGGCTACACCTTC CAWSVQGVGYGYTF
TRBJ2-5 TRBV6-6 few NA TGTGCCAGCAGTTCCGGGTCCCGCGCCCAGTACTTC CASSSGSRAQYF
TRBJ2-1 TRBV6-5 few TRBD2 TGTGCCAGCCGGGGTAGCGGGAGTCCTGAGCAGTTCTTC CASRGSGSPEQFF
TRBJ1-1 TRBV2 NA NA TGTGCCAGCAGTGAAGTCGCTCGGCAGGGGAGTTCTGAAGCTTTCTTT CASSEVARQGSSEAFF
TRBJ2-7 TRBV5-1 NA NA TGCGCCAGCAGCGCGAATACTTTCTCCTACGAGCAGTACTTC CASSANTFSYEQYF
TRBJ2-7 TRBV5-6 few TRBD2 TGTGCCAGCAGCTTTCGGGGAGCGGGAATCCACGAGCAGTACTTC CASSFRGAGIHEQYF
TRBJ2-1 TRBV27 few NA TGTGCCAGCAGTCCCGGACAAAGGGCAGAGGACGGTGAGCAGTTCTTC CASSPGQRAEDGEQFF
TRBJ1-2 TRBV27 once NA TGTGCCAGCAGCCCGACAGAGACATATGGCTACACCTTC CASSPTETYGYTF
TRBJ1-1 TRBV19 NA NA TGTGCCAGTAGTATAGGTGGGGCCAAGAACACTGAAGCTTTCTTT CASSIGGAKNTEAFF
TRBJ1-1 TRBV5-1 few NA TGCGCCAGCGGACAGATGAACACTGAAGCTTTCTTT CASGQMNTEAFF
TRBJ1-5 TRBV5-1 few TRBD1 TGCGCCAGCAGCTCGGGGACAGGGGGGGCCAATCAGCCCCAGCATTTT CASSSGTGGANQPQHF
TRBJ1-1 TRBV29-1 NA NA TGCAGCGTTGATGGTCGAGGGAACACTGAAGCTTTCTTT CSVDGRGNTEAFF
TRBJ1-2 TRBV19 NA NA TGTGCCAGTAGTGCGGGGTTGTACGAGTACTATGGCTACACCTTC CASSAGLYEYYGYTF
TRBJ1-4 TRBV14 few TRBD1 TGTGCCAGCAGCCCGGGACAGGGGGCGATGAATGAAAAACTGTTTTTT CASSPGQGAMNEKLFF
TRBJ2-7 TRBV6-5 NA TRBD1 TGTGCCAGCCGAACGACAGGGGGCTCGAACGAGCAGTACTTC CASRTTGGSNEQYF
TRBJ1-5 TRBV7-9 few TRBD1 TGTGCCAGCAGCAAGGGACAGGGTGACAATCAGCCCCAGCATTTT CASSKGQGDNQPQHF
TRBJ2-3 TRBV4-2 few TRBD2 TGTGCCAGCAGCCAAAAGACTAGCGGGGGCTTCACAGATACGCAGTATTTT CASSQKTSGGFTDTQYF
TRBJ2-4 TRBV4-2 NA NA TGTGCCAGCAGCCAAGGGGGCAGTCAAAACATTCAGTACTTC CASSQGGSQNIQYF
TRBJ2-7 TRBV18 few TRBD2 TGTGCCAGCTCACCATGGACTAGCGGGACGCTCGAGCAGTACTTC CASSPWTSGTLEQYF
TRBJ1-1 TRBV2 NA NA TGTGCCAGCAGTGCAGGGATTGTAACTGAAGCTTTCTTT CASSAGIVTEAFF
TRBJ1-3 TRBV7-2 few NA TGTGCCAGCAGCACCCCGCGCAGAAACACCATATATTTT CASSTPRRNTIYF
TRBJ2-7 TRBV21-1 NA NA TGTGCCAGCAGCAAAGATTCGTCACCGGGAACCTACGAGCAGTACTTC CASSKDSSPGTYEQYF
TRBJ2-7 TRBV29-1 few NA TGCAGCGTTGACCGGGACTACGAGCAGTACTTC CSVDRDYEQYF
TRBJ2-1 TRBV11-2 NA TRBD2 TGTGCCAGCAGCGCGGGACTAGCGGCCTACAATGAGCAGTTCTTC CASSAGLAAYNEQFF
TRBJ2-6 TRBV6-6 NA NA TGTGCCAGCAATCAGGGAGGTGCTGGGGCCAACGTCCTGACTTTC CASNQGGAGANVLTF